Shown below are 24 T cell receptor beta chains from a single sample sequenced in a study of OX40 agonist ivuxolimab in advanced cancers. Method: immunoSEQ multiplex PCR; TCRdb's copy keeps in-frame clones and lacks some. Of 55,000 to 85,000 clones detected, about 84% appear once; the ten largest clones hold 0.6% to 0.85%. The specimen comprised CD4+ or CD8+ T cells sorted from blood, sampled in a trial of the OX40 agonist ivuxolimab. The source of these receptors is an adult with an advanced solid tumor such as melanoma, head and neck, liver or kidney cancer.

The V gene is TRBV6-5, the J gene TRBJ2-7; D call uncertain. The CDR3 contains 16 residues. CDR1 MNHEY and CDR2 SVGAGI come from the germline V gene. V lost 4 bases to trimming and J lost 2 bases, with 18 bases between them. This CDR3 reads CASSFFSFLPAYEQYF. CDR3 nucleotide sequence: TGTGCCAGCAGTTTCTTCTCGTTCCTTCCAGCCTACGAGCAGTACTTC.

This rearrangement joins TRBV16 to TRBJ2-2; D gene ambiguous. From germline, CDR1 is KGHSY and CDR2 FQNENV. The CDR3 length is 13 residues. Trimming shortened V by 2 bases and J by 7 bases, and 8 bases separated the two germline ends. CDR3 in amino acids: CASSQNQHGELFF. In nucleotides, the CDR3 is TGTGCCAGCAGCCAAAATCAGCACGGGGAGCTGTTTTTT.

The chain carries TRBV4-2 and TRBJ1-1; D call uncertain. CDR1 is LGHNA, CDR2 YNFKEQ, per germline. Trimming shortened V by 0 bases and J by 7 bases, and 12 bases separated the two germline ends. The CDR3 is 14 amino acids. The CDR3 is CASSQEVAADEAFF. DNA for the CDR3: TGTGCCAGCAGCCAAGAAGTGGCGGCGGATGAAGCTTTCTTT.

V and J are TRBV21-1 and TRBJ1-5; the table calls TRBD1, which could not be checked here. TRBV21-1 is listed as a pseudogene. The CDR3 totals 19 residues. This CDR3 reads CASSKVKDRAWFGNQPQHF. CDR3 in DNA: TGTGCCAGCAGCAAAGTGAAGGACAGGGCTTGGTTTGGCAATCAGCCCCAGCATTTT.

The rearrangement links TRBV11-2 to TRBJ1-6; TRBD1 matches at 12 bases. CDR1 and CDR2 (germline): SGHAT, FQNNGV. With V trimmed by 4 bases and J by 6 bases, 7 bases remained unmatched. The CDR3 totals 17 residues. DNA of the CDR3: TGTGCCAGCAGCTCCCTGCGGGACAGGGGGCTTAATTCACCCCTCCACTTT. Its protein product is CASSSLRDRGLNSPLHF.

The rearrangement links TRBV5-6 to TRBJ2-3; D is undetermined. V lost 4 bases and J 2 bases, leaving 14 bases between the germline ends. In germline, CDR1 is SGHDT, CDR2 YYEEEE. CDR3 length: 15 residues. Here the CDR3 DNA reads TGTGCCAGCAGCCGAAGAACCGTCTCCACAGATACGCAGTATTTT. This gives the protein CASSRRTVSTDTQYF. The complete variable domain, with remaining parts taken from reference TRBV5-6 and TRBJ2-3, reads DAGVTQSPTHLIKTRGQQVTLRCSPKSGHDTVSWYQQALGQGPQFIFQYYEEEERQRGNFPDRFSGHQFPNYSSELNVNALLLGDSALYLCASSRRTVSTDTQYFGPGTRLTVL.

The rearrangement links TRBV19 to TRBJ1-5; D unresolved. The CDR3 loop spans 14 amino acids. Germline CDR1 reads LNHDA; CDR2 reads SQIVND (reference sequence). The germline V and J ends were trimmed by 7 bases and 2 bases, with 12 bases remaining between them. The chain's CDR3 is CASNRPSGNQPQHF. CDR3 DNA sequence: TGTGCCAGTAATCGTCCATCGGGCAATCAGCCCCAGCATTTT.

The CDR3 DNA is TGTGCCAGCAATAGGGATGACAAAAACATTCAGTACTTC. Its translation: CASNRDDKNIQYF. The rearrangement uses TRBV2 and TRBJ2-4, with unresolved D. Germline assignment: CDR1 SNHLY and CDR2 FYNNEI. The CDR3 loop spans 13 amino acids. Trimming removed 7 bases at V and 3 bases at J, with 10 bases between.

V is TRBV6-6 and J is TRBJ1-4, with D possibly TRBD1 on 5 matching bases. Germline-derived CDR1 and CDR2 are MNHNY and SVGAGI (reference sequence). Trimming shortened V by 4 bases and J by 8 bases, and 14 bases separated the two germline ends. The CDR3 loop spans 14 amino acids. The DNA of the CDR3 is TGTGCCAGCAGTTTTGTCGGTGAGGGGGAAAAACTGTTTTTT. This gives the protein CASSFVGEGEKLFF.

This chain uses TRBV7-6 with TRBJ1-6; D remains unclear. V shed 1 base and J shed 4 bases, with 5 bases lying between them. The CDR3 sequence is 14 residues long. Germline V gene data show CDR1 as SGHVS and CDR2 as FNYEAQ. The CDR3 DNA sequence: TGTGCCAGCAGCTTAGGACGGTATAATTCACCCCTCCACTTT. Translating gives CASSLGRYNSPLHF.

V usage is TRBV2 and J usage is TRBJ1-2, with TRBD1 identical over 8 bases. Per germline, CDR1 SNHLY and CDR2 FYNNEI. The J segment lost 3 bases and the V segment lost 6 bases, leaving 6 bases of the junction unmatched. This CDR3 has 14 residues. CDR3 in DNA: TGTGCCAGCAGCGGACAGGGTATAGACTATGGCTACACCTTC. Translated, it gives CASSGQGIDYGYTF.

This chain links TRBV18 with TRBJ1-2, with D possibly being TRBD1 (5 bases). CDR1 and CDR2 from the germline V gene are KGHSH and LQKENI. The ends were cut back, 0 bases at V and 8 bases at J, with 19 bases in the middle. The CDR3 runs to 16 residues. The CDR3 nucleotides are TGTGCCAGCTCACCACCGTATTCCAGGGCGTCCCAAGGCTACACCTTC. Translating it yields CASSPPYSRASQGYTF.

The rearrangement joins TRBV18 to TRBJ2-2, with a weak D call TRBD1 (6 bases). V shed 5 bases and J shed 0 bases, with 16 bases lying between them. The CDR3 is 17 amino acids. CDR1 KGHSH and CDR2 LQKENI come from the germline V gene. Here the CDR3 DNA reads TGTGCCAGCTCAAGGATGCAGGGGCGAACGAACACCGGGGAGCTGTTTTTT. Translated: CASSRMQGRTNTGELFF.

The genes are TRBV10-2 and TRBJ2-5; D is perhaps TRBD1 or TRBD2 (5 bases each). V lost 5 bases and J lost 1, with 8 bases in between. Germline CDR1 is WSHSY and CDR2 is SAAADI. This CDR3 is built from 13 residues. CDR3 amino acids: CASSRDVQETQYF. DNA for the CDR3: TGCGCCAGCAGTAGGGACGTCCAAGAGACCCAGTACTTC.

V usage is TRBV5-3 and J usage is TRBJ1-1; 10 bases are a match to TRBD1. TRBV5-3 is an ORF, with its function uncertain. V was pared by 4 bases and J by 0 bases, with 12 bases of the junction left unmatched. CDR3 length: 18 amino acids. The CDR3 loop is CARSPWDRGLLMNTEAFF. The CDR3 bases are TGTGCCAGAAGCCCCTGGGACAGGGGATTGCTTATGAACACTGAAGCTTTCTTT.

The gene calls are TRBV4-3 and TRBJ2-6, with D possibly called TRBD1 or TRBD2 (5 bases each). V gave up 10 bases and J gave up 0 bases, with 10 bases separating them. Germline-derived CDR1 and CDR2 are LGHNA and YSLEER. This CDR3 has 14 residues. CDR3 DNA: TGCGCCACGGGACGGCCCTCTGGGGCCAACGTCCTGACTTTC. This encodes CATGRPSGANVLTF.

The chain has TRBV7-2 and TRBJ2-1, with D perhaps assigned TRBD1 or TRBD2 (5 bases each). V gave up 1 base and J gave up 7 bases, with 14 bases separating them. The germline V gene has CDR1 SGHTA and CDR2 FQGNSA. The CDR3 totals 15 residues. CDR3 DNA sequence: TGTGCCAGCAGCTTAGGTTTACGCTGGGGGAATGAGCAGTTCTTC. It is translated as CASSLGLRWGNEQFF.

The CDR3, as DNA: TGTGCCAGCAGTCCCTTAGTAGCGGGGGATAATGAGCAGTTCTTC. It yields the protein CASSPLVAGDNEQFF. The chain carries TRBV27 and TRBJ2-1, with 9 bases aligning to TRBD2. Germline trimming cut 5 bases from V and 7 bases from J; bases unmatched to any gene: 9. CDR3 length: 15 amino acids. Germline CDR1 reads MNHEY; CDR2 reads SMNVEV (reference sequence).

CDR3 DNA: TGTGCCAGCAGCTTAGCCCACAGGGGGCAAGACACCGGGGAGCTGTTTTTT. As protein: CASSLAHRGQDTGELFF. The chain combines TRBV7-8 with TRBJ2-2, with 9 bases that match TRBD1. This CDR3 is built from 17 residues. Germline V CDR1 and CDR2: SGHVS, FQNEAQ. V shed 0 bases, J shed 3 bases, and the junction held 5 bases outside the gene matches. The variable domain in full, with the rest retrieved from reference TRBV7-8 and TRBJ2-2, is GAGVSQSPRYKVAKRGQDVALRCDPISGHVSLFWYQQALGQGPEFLTYFQNEAQLDKSGLPSDRFFAERPEGSVSTLKIQRTQQEDSAVYLCASSLAHRGQDTGELFFGEGSRLTVL.

The V and J genes are TRBV29-1 and TRBJ1-2; no definite D call. CDR3 size: 13 residues. Germline loops: CDR1 SQVTM, CDR2 ANQGSEA. Trimming took off 4 bases at V and 4 bases at J, with 13 bases between the two ends. The CDR3 loop reads CSVADRFVYGYTF. CDR3 in DNA: TGCAGCGTTGCAGACCGCTTCGTCTATGGCTACACCTTC. The complete variable domain, with remaining parts taken from reference TRBV29-1 and TRBJ1-2, reads SAVISQKPSRDICQRGTSLTIQCQVDSQVTMMFWYRQQPGQSLTLIATANQGSEATYESGFVIDKFPISRPNLTFSTLTVSNMSPEDSSIYLCSVADRFVYGYTFGSGTRLTVV.

This clone was seen a few times. The chain employs TRBV7-9 and TRBJ1-2, with D possibly TRBD1 on 5 matching bases. CDR1 and CDR2 (germline): SEHNR, FQNEAQ (reference sequence). CDR3 length: 12 amino acids. Trimming removed 5 bases at V and 4 bases at J, with 8 bases between. For the CDR3, the DNA is TGTGCCAGCAGCCGAGACAGCTATGGCTACACCTTC. Its translation: CASSRDSYGYTF. The complete variable domain, with remaining parts taken from reference TRBV7-9 and TRBJ1-2, reads DTGVSQNPRHKITKRGQNVTFRCDPISEHNRLYWYRQTLGQGPEFLTYFQNEAQLEKSRLLSDRFSAERPKGSFSTLEIQRTEQGDSAMYLCASSRDSYGYTFGSGTRLTVV.

V and J are TRBV19 and TRBJ1-5; 8 bases map to TRBD1. This CDR3 comprises 12 residues. Germline V gives CDR1 LNHDA, CDR2 SQIVND (reference sequence). J lost 6 bases, V lost 9 bases, and 4 bases had no gene match. The chain's CDR3 is CASGQGSQPQHF. The CDR3 DNA follows: TGTGCCAGCGGACAGGGCAGTCAGCCCCAGCATTTT.

This clone was picked up a small number of times. The chain uses TRBV7-2 and TRBJ2-7, with unresolved D. Germline V lookup: CDR1 SGHTA, CDR2 FQGNSA. There are 12 residues in the CDR3. The germline V and J ends were trimmed by 2 bases and 4 bases, with 6 bases remaining between them. The CDR3 DNA follows: TGTGCCAGCAGCTTATTTAGTTACGAGCAGTACTTC. This encodes CASSLFSYEQYF. The full variable domain, completed using reference TRBV7-2 and TRBJ2-7, is GAGVSQSPSNKVTEKGKDVELRCDPISGHTALYWYRQSLGQGLEFLIYFQGNSAPDKSGLPSDRFSAERTGGSVSTLTIQRTQQEDSAVYLCASSLFSYEQYFGPGTRLTVT.

The chain recombines TRBV28 with TRBJ1-2, with 9 bases that match TRBD1. V shed 6 bases, J shed 8 bases, and the junction held 7 bases outside the gene matches. Germline CDR1 is MDHEN and CDR2 is SYDVKM. This CDR3 region has 13 residues. The CDR3 DNA sequence: TGTGCCAGCAGGCGGGACAGGGCCTGGGGCTACACCTTC. As protein: CASRRDRAWGYTF.